This TCR beta chain derives from a study of blood T cells in healthy people across ages. This clonotype was observed a few times. Germline lookup yields CDR1 SGHDT and CDR2 YYEEEE. CDR3 size: 15 residues. V gave up 6 bases and J gave up 3 bases, with 18 bases separating them. A sample-barcoded 5' primer and a J-beta primer mix were used in a second PCR of roughly 7 to 12 cycles. Sequencing yielded, for each sample, at least 3 million paired-end reads carrying CDR3. TCRdb re-called the 5' RACE reads with MiXCR, one entry per CDR3 protein. The table shows 450,000 to 700,000 distinct CDR3 sequences, with about 25% occurring only once.

This sequence joins TRBV5-6 and TRBJ1-2, with D perhaps matching TRBD1 (6 bases). The clonotype comes from a woman in her 70s in good health. The source material was blood. The CDR3 loop reads CASTVLPGADYGYTF. The CDR3 nucleotides are TGTGCCAGCACCGTACTCCCGGGGGCGGACTATGGCTACACCTTC.